This T cell receptor (beta chain) was captured by sequencing in a study of cytomegalovirus exposure and HLA in healthy donors. Concerning this clone itself: Antigen specificity is unknown.

Findings and caveats of the study: Cytomegalovirus association was assigned to about 150 TCR beta chains. Presence/absence analyses treated sequencing depth as roughly uniform across donors. TCR beta V- and J-gene trimming, according to a later analysis, was linked to a missense DCLRE1C variant. Most TCR beta V segments were productive about 90% or about 30% of the time in an earlier analysis.

With 60 Vbeta and 13 Jbeta primers, the PCR was carried out. Generated by immunoSEQ multiplex PCR, the TCRdb table keeps only in-frame clones and is missing some. The sample consists of 75,000 to 95,000 clones, around 77% of them appearing once. The CDR3 has 15 residues. The germline V gene has CDR1 LNHDA and CDR2 SQIVND (reference sequence). Trimming took 4 bases from V and 4 from J; bases not matched to a gene: 10. This receptor was identified in a man aged 45-60 years in good health and CMV-seronegative. The sample consisted of PBMCs. V and J are TRBV19 and TRBJ2-7; 7 nucleotides agree with TRBD2. The CDR3 reads CASSKGPIGRYEQYF. Here the CDR3 DNA reads TGTGCCAGTAGTAAGGGGCCCATCGGGAGGTACGAGCAGTACTTC.